This T cell receptor (beta chain) was sequenced during a study of blood T cell repertoires in COVID-19 (dated by TCRdb to about 2020). In terms of the full investigation: Samples covering the acute and convalescent phases of COVID-19 were provided by collaborators in the United States, Italy and Spain. The material from the prospective study consisted of cDNA or gDNA derived from T cells, B-cell-depleted T cells, or PBMCs. The dataset comprised deeply sampled blood TCRbeta repertoires from subjects exposed to, actively infected with, or recovered from COVID-19. The repertoires were made available in a free public database intended to serve as a resource for research on the immune response to SARS-CoV-2. The samples were drawn from two sources: the first 160 participants of the ongoing ImmuneRACE study, and 1,000 to 1,500 subjects contributed by 6 global collaborators. A de-identified subject ID, COVID-19 status, age in years and sex were almost always included in the sample metadata. HLA class I and class II types, where available, came from metadata supplied by the sample provider rather than from assay-based typing.

One collaborating source in Seattle enrolled patients while the patients were actively infected and followed the patients over time throughout the course of disease. Each collaborating institution followed its own protocols to collect whole blood in K2EDTA tubes. For TCRbeta analysis, collaborators shipped samples as frozen whole blood, isolated PBMCs, or DNA extracted from either of those sample types. TCRbeta CDR3 regions were amplified from genomic DNA by means of the immunoSEQ Assay, a bias-controlled multiplex PCR. In the original analysis: The number of nucleated cells in each sample was estimated from the amplification of reference gene primers within the assay. To quantify the absolute abundance of each unique TCRbeta CDR3 rearrangement, sequence reads were collapsed and filtered. For each sample, productive Simpson clonality was calculated by taking the square root of Simpson's diversity index across productive rearrangements. TCRdb's version of the immuneACCESS table is confined to in-frame rearrangements and falls short of the full clone set. An unresolved V gene accounts for under half of the shortfall where checked; the remainder is of unknown origin. The V and J calls and the clone size are those of that table, but D and trimming were determined from the DNA. The sample table lists about 350,000 clones, roughly 87% of them with a count of one. The ten largest clones take up around 10% of the sample.

To note about this clone: It lacks a known antigen. Base qualities are not recorded, but no much larger clone differs from it by a single base.

Results the study describes overall, beyond this receptor: How much clinical and demographic metadata was included differed by source and by participant, and the metadata was provided uncurated.

This clonotype originated in a man in his thirties or forties with COVID-19, enrolled during active disease. The sequencing sample was made of peripheral blood.

CDR3 sequence: CASSQGPDFNYEQYF. At the DNA level, the sequence is TGTGCCAGCAGCCAGGGGCCTGACTTTAACTACGAGCAGTACTTC. The chain uses TRBV9 and TRBJ2-7; matching of 6 bases hints at TRBD1 as the D gene. The germline V gene supplies CDR1 SGDLS and CDR2 YYNGEE. Inclusive of the bounding cysteine and phenylalanine, the CDR3 is 15 residues long. The read is trimmed to its CDR3 DNA, 45 bases read in frame from base 1. V lost 4 bases and J lost 3 bases; the stretch between them is 17 bases long.